The subject of this entry is one TCR beta chain. The antigen is undetermined. These data belong to a study of response to subunit inactivated influenza vaccine. TCRdb re-derived calls from the RT-PCR reads in MiXCR, one entry per CDR3 protein. The top ten clones hold approximately 10% of a sample with about 830,000 distinct CDR3 sequences, 15% to 20% of them seen once. Study findings and constraints: T cells newly recruited by each seasonal influenza vaccination are few, the authors suggested.

This CDR3 region has 12 residues. Trimming left V 4 bases short and J 7 bases short, with 10 bases between. The germline CDR1 and CDR2 sequences are DFQATT and SNEGSKA (reference sequence). The source is a middle-aged man who received an inactivated influenza vaccine. The sample was PBMCs from blood, taken about 5 days after vaccination. The chain uses TRBV20-1 and TRBJ1-4; D ambiguous. The CDR3 DNA is TGCAGTGCTACGGGGAATGGTGAAAAACTGTTTTTT. Translated, it gives CSATGNGEKLFF.